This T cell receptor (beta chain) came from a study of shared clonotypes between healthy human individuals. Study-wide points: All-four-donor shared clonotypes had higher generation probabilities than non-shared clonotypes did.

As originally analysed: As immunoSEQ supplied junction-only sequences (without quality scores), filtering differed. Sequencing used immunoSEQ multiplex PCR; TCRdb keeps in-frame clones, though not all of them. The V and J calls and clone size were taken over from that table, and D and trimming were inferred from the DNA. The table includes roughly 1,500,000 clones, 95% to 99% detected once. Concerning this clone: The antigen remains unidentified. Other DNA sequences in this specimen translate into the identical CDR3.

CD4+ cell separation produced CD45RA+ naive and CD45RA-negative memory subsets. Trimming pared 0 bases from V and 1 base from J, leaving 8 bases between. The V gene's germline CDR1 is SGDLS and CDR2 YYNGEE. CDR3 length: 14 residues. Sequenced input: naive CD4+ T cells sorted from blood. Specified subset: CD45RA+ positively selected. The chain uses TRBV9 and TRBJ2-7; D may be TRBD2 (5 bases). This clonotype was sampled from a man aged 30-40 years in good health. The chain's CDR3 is CASSVGGSSYEQYF. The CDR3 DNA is TGTGCCAGCAGCGTAGGAGGGTCTTCCTACGAGCAGTACTTC.